This TCR beta chain was captured by sequencing in a study of technical replicates of blood from several donors. The CDR3 runs 12 residues. Germline V gene lookup returns CDR1 LNHDA and CDR2 SQIVND (reference sequence). V lost 5 bases and J lost 10, with 12 bases in between. The repertoire was sequenced with immunoSEQ multiplex PCR; TCRdb's copy has only in-frame clones and lacks some. The sample lists 75,000 to 95,000 clones, almost 97% occurring once. The origin of this receptor is a human donor in good health. The rearrangement uses TRBV19 and TRBJ1-3; TRBD1 might be the D (6 bases). Sequences were obtained from T cells isolated from PBMCs. The CDR3 DNA follows: TGTGCCAGTAGTTCCGCCACAGGGACCATATATTTT. Amino acids: CASSSATGTIYF.